Listed below are T cell receptor beta chains from one sample, sequenced in a study of blood T cell repertoires in COVID-19. The assay was immunoSEQ multiplex PCR, and TCRdb's table has in-frame clones only and misses some. Here the sample spans some 370,000 clones, nearly 90% being singletons. Input material: peripheral blood. All receptors come from a man younger than 35 with active or convalescent COVID-19. Both conserved end residues are part of each CDR3. D genes are given only for firm matches. Only some rows state a clone size, as once, few, many or a class for expanded clones.

d_call clone_size j_call cdr3_length v_call cdr3_aa cdr3_nt
TRBD2 NA TRBJ2-1 15 TRBV27 CASRRAGGPVDEQFF TGTGCCAGCAGGCGAGCGGGAGGGCCCGTAGATGAGCAGTTCTTC
NA NA TRBJ1-3 13 TRBV7-2 CASSSGVGNTIYF TGTGCCAGCAGCTCAGGGGTGGGAAACACCATATATTTT
NA NA TRBJ2-1 11 TRBV12-3/TRBV12-4 CASSPGDEQFF TGTGCCAGCAGCCCCGGGGATGAGCAGTTCTTC
TRBD1 NA TRBJ1-6 16 TRBV28 CASSNTGVSYNSPLHF TGTGCCAGCAGTAACACAGGGGTGAGTTATAATTCACCCCTCCACTTT
NA few TRBJ2-5 17 TRBV15 CATTKRGREAYQETQYF TGTGCCACCACCAAGAGGGGTAGGGAGGCTTACCAAGAGACCCAGTACTTC
TRBD1 once TRBJ1-3 16 TRBV7-9 CASSWDRRHSGNTIYF TGTGCCAGCAGCTGGGACAGGCGCCACTCTGGAAACACCATATATTTT
TRBD1 once TRBJ2-7 13 TRBV12-3/TRBV12-4 CASSLGQGSEQYF TGTGCCAGCAGTTTGGGACAGGGCTCAGAGCAGTACTTC
NA NA TRBJ2-2 15 TRBV9 CASSGSSYSVGELFF TGTGCCAGCAGCGGATCAAGCTACTCCGTCGGGGAGCTGTTTTTT
NA NA TRBJ1-6 14 TRBV2 CASSEARAGSPLHF TGTGCCAGCAGTGAAGCAAGGGCGGGTTCACCCCTCCACTTT
NA NA TRBJ1-1 12 TRBV4-3 CASSQPGTEAFF TGCGCCAGCAGCCAACCAGGCACTGAAGCTTTCTTT
NA NA TRBJ2-2 16 TRBV11-1 CASSLARRENTGELFF TGTGCCAGCAGCTTAGCGCGGCGGGAGAACACCGGGGAGCTGTTTTTT